This TCR beta chain was profiled in a study of beta chain features in type 1 diabetes. Trimming took off 0 bases at V and 5 bases at J, with 16 bases between the two ends. The CDR3 sequence is 16 residues long. Per the germline V gene, CDR1 is MGHRA and CDR2 is YSYEKL. The study reverse transcribed the entire isolated RNA, so it sequenced expressed TCRB transcripts. About 3.57 million reads per sample were averaged for naive, central memory and regulatory samples. The protocol was immunoSEQ multiplex PCR, while the TCRdb copy is restricted to in-frame clones and leaves out a portion. Here the sample spans nearly 250,000 clones, more than 65% being singletons. The study, taken as a whole, reports: Patients with type 1 diabetes carried fewer insertions and had more deletions at their VDJ junctions. Moderately but significantly shorter TCRB CDR3s were found in Type 1 diabetes patients in all four CD4+ subsets.

This clone was counted a few times. The antigen is undetermined. Cells sorted by CD45RO/CCR7/CD25/CD127/CD95/CD27 comprised CD4+ naive, central memory, regulatory and stem cell-like memory cells. The sequenced sample consisted of naive CD4+ T cells from blood. This chain uses TRBV4-1 with TRBJ2-5; tentative D call: TRBD1 (6 bases). The origin of this receptor is a man aged 25 to 45 in good health. Here the CDR3 DNA reads TGCGCCAGCAGCCAAGAGGGGGCAAGAACTGGGGAGACCCAGTACTTC. It yields the protein CASSQEGARTGETQYF.